The present TCR beta chain was sequenced within a study of blood T cell repertoires in COVID-19. On the study more broadly: Acute and convalescent COVID-19 specimens originated in the United States, Italy and Spain.

The CDR3 has 12 amino acids. The V gene end was trimmed by 6 bases and the J gene end by 4 bases; junction bases not matched to a gene: 1. Germline CDR1 reads MNHEY; CDR2 reads SVGAGI. This table comes from immunoSEQ multiplex PCR, and its TCRdb copy is limited to in-frame clones, with some not included. This table has about 130,000 clones, around 86% appearing once. This chain links TRBV6-5 with TRBJ1-2, with 8 positions matching TRBD1. Sequencing was carried out using peripheral blood. The receptor was derived from a man between 35 and 55 years old with active or convalescent COVID-19. CDR3 nucleotides: TGTGCCAGCAGCACAGGGGGCTATGGCTACACCTTC. Amino acid sequence: CASSTGGYGYTF.